This TCR beta chain is from a study of T cells after yellow fever vaccination. The study's findings and limits: Researchers noted that a small share of clonotypes showed up in both CD4 and CD8 compartments. Most clones from primary vaccination resurfaced after the booster (about 95% CD4, around 90% CD8). FACS-sorted repertoires could harbor abundant contaminating bulk-population clonotypes.

Germline V gives CDR1 DFQATT, CDR2 SNEGSKA (reference sequence). Trimming at V came to 5 bases and at J to 7 bases, leaving 13 bases not matched to a gene. This CDR3 comprises 15 residues. With regard to this clonotype: Its specificity is not known.

UMIs and a universal primer site were added when TCR cDNA was made by 5'RACE template switching. Using its own MiXCR run on the 5' RACE reads, TCRdb lists one record per CDR3 protein. The sample carries a few hundred thousand distinct CDR3 sequences, less than 20% recorded once. The receptor was derived from a young man who received the YFV17D yellow fever vaccine. The specimen comprised PBMCs, sampled 5 days after the first yellow fever vaccination. The chain uses TRBV20-1 and TRBJ2-1, with 8 positions matching TRBD2. The CDR3 reads CSAPSAGGIYNEQFF. The CDR3 DNA follows: TGCAGTGCTCCTTCGGCGGGGGGCATCTATAATGAGCAGTTCTTC.